This entry lists 23 T cell receptor beta chains sequenced from one sample in a study of blood T cell repertoires in COVID-19. Profiled with immunoSEQ multiplex PCR; TCRdb holds only in-frame clones, not every one. Of about 140,000 clones detected, around 87% appear once; the ten largest clones hold roughly 4%. Sequencing used peripheral blood. The source is a woman aged 40 to 50 with acute or convalescent COVID-19.

The rearrangement links TRBV16 to TRBJ1-1; D is ambiguous. Trimming removed 2 bases at V and 1 base at J, with 8 bases between. This CDR3 is built from 14 residues. Per the germline V gene, CDR1 is KGHSY and CDR2 is FQNENV. DNA for the CDR3: TGTGCCAGCAGCCAACAGGCGACGAACACTGAAGCTTTCTTT. It encodes CASSQQATNTEAFF.

The rearrangement uses TRBV28 and TRBJ2-1; TRBD2 matches 9 bases. Trimming took 2 bases from V and 9 from J; bases not matched to a gene: 8. The CDR3 covers 15 residues. CDR1 MDHEN and CDR2 SYDVKM come from the germline V gene. The DNA of the CDR3 is TGTGCCAGCAGTTTAAGGCGGGGGGGCCTGGTTGAGCAGTTCTTC. Residues: CASSLRRGGLVEQFF.

This rearrangement joins TRBV12-3 or TRBV12-4 to TRBJ2-7; D may be TRBD1 (5 bases). This CDR3 is 13 amino acids long. The ends were cut back, 8 bases at V and 2 bases at J, with 13 bases in the middle. The CDR3 reads CASGFREPYEQYF. The CDR3 coding sequence is TGTGCCAGCGGGTTCAGGGAACCCTACGAGCAGTACTTC.

The chain is built from TRBV30 and TRBJ2-1; the D gene is possibly TRBD1 (5 bases). Germline lookup yields CDR1 GTSNPN and CDR2 SVGIG (reference sequence). The V gene lost 1 base and the J gene lost 9 bases, with 13 bases spanning the gap. The CDR3 sequence is 13 residues long. CDR3 region: CAWSARPQGEQFF. The CDR3 coding sequence is TGTGCCTGGAGTGCGCGACCGCAGGGTGAGCAGTTCTTC.

V is TRBV6-1 and J is TRBJ1-6; perhaps TRBD1 as D (5 bases). V was shortened by 3 bases and J by 5 bases, with 11 bases between the two germline ends. CDR3 length equals 15 residues. Per the germline V gene, CDR1 is MNHNS and CDR2 is SASEGT. CDR3 sequence (DNA): TGTGCCAGCAGTGAGCAGGGTGCCGATAATTCACCCCTCCACTTT. This sequence encodes CASSEQGADNSPLHF.

The rearrangement uses TRBV10-3 and TRBJ1-2, with a weak D call TRBD1 (5 bases). V lost 3 bases to trimming and J lost 1 base, with 12 bases between them. The CDR3 contains 15 residues. Per the germline V gene, CDR1 is ENHRY and CDR2 is SYGVKD. The chain's CDR3 is CAISEDQGINYGYTF. CDR3 coding DNA: TGTGCCATCAGTGAAGATCAGGGTATTAACTATGGCTACACCTTC.

The V gene is TRBV7-9, the J gene TRBJ1-2, with a possible D match to TRBD1 (6 bases). Germline CDR1 SEHNR, CDR2 FQNEAQ (reference sequence). The CDR3 is 16 residues long. V shed 1 base and J shed 4 bases, with 16 bases lying between them. The CDR3 region has the DNA TGTGCCAGCAGCTTAGGTCCCCGGACAGTTATCTATGGCTACACCTTC. This sequence encodes CASSLGPRTVIYGYTF.

This clone was found a few times. The chain combines TRBV5-1 with TRBJ1-2, with a possible D match to TRBD1 (5 bases). With 0 bases removed from V and 3 bases from J, the gap between germline ends came to 12 bases. The length of the CDR3 is 15 residues. The germline CDR1 and CDR2 sequences are SGHRS and YFSETQ. CDR3 amino acids: CASSLGGTSDYGYTF. CDR3 sequence (DNA): TGCGCCAGCAGCTTGGGGGGGACTAGCGACTATGGCTACACCTTC.

This chain joins TRBV9 and TRBJ1-1, with D tentatively TRBD1 (5 bases). This CDR3 comprises 14 residues. V gave up 2 bases and J gave up 7 bases, with 15 bases separating them. Germline CDR1 and CDR2: SGDLS and YYNGEE. The CDR3 DNA reads TGTGCCAGCAGCGTCGGCCCGGGGGGGGTTGAAGCTTTCTTT. Its translation: CASSVGPGGVEAFF.

The chain couples TRBV12-3 or TRBV12-4 to TRBJ1-1, with a tentative D call TRBD1 (5 bases). This CDR3 contains 11 residues. V was shortened by 6 bases and J by 5 bases, with 7 bases between the two germline ends. Here the CDR3 DNA reads TGTGCCAGCAGCGACAGAACTGAAGCTTTCTTT. It specifies CASSDRTEAFF.

This chain uses TRBV4-3 with TRBJ1-1; TRBD1 aligns across 7 bases. In germline, CDR1 is LGHNA, CDR2 YSLEER. V was clipped by 2 bases and J by 3 bases; unmatched bases: 6. This CDR3 contains 15 residues. The CDR3, as DNA: TGCGCCAGCAGCCAACGCAGGGGGTCCTACACTGAAGCTTTCTTT. Protein sequence: CASSQRRGSYTEAFF.

The chain links TRBV2 to TRBJ2-1; the D gene is possibly TRBD1 (7 bases). Trimming left V 5 bases short and J 2 bases short, with 19 bases between. This CDR3 comprises 17 residues. CDR1 SNHLY and CDR2 FYNNEI come from the germline V gene. In DNA form, the CDR3 reads TGTGCCAGCAGTTTCTATCGACAGGGAGGAGCCTACAATGAGCAGTTCTTC. This translates into CASSFYRQGGAYNEQFF. Full variable domain (missing parts from reference TRBV2 and TRBJ2-1): EPEVTQTPSHQVTQMGQEVILRCVPISNHLYFYWYRQILGQKVEFLVSFYNNEISEKSEIFDDQFSVERPDGSNFTLKIRSTKLEDSAMYFCASSFYRQGGAYNEQFFGPGTRLTVL.

This chain connects TRBV5-1 to TRBJ2-3; TRBD1 aligns across 8 bases. Germline V lookup: CDR1 SGHRS, CDR2 YFSETQ. The CDR3 consists of 15 residues. After removal of 0 bases from V and 1 base from J, the junction contained 1 base not matched to a gene. The CDR3 region has the DNA TGCGCCAGCAGCTTGGTGGGACAGGGCACAGATACGCAGTATTTT. Translating gives CASSLVGQGTDTQYF.

In its sample, this clone was seen once. The CDR3 is CASSSGTATYEQYF. The CDR3 DNA reads TGTGCCAGCAGCTCCGGGACAGCTACCTACGAGCAGTACTTC. This chain joins TRBV11-2 and TRBJ2-7; 7 bases agree with TRBD1. The CDR3 extends over 14 amino acids. Germline V gives CDR1 SGHAT, CDR2 FQNNGV. Trimming took 4 bases from V and 2 from J; bases not matched to a gene: 5.

This chain joins TRBV7-2 and TRBJ2-1; the match to TRBD1 covers 7 bases. In germline, CDR1 is SGHTA, CDR2 FQGNSA. V gave up 7 bases and J gave up 2 bases; unmatched junction bases: 5. CDR3 length equals 14 residues. CDR3 coding DNA: TGTGCCAGCAACCTCGGGACAGCCTACAATGAGCAGTTCTTC. It yields the protein CASNLGTAYNEQFF. The full variable domain, with the rest looked up from reference TRBV7-2 and TRBJ2-1, is GAGVSQSPSNKVTEKGKDVELRCDPISGHTALYWYRQSLGQGLEFLIYFQGNSAPDKSGLPSDRFSAERTGGSVSTLTIQRTQQEDSAVYLCASNLGTAYNEQFFGPGTRLTVL.

The CDR3 DNA is TGTGCCAGCTCACCACGGCGGGACGGGGGTGAGCAGTTCTTC. This encodes CASSPRRDGGEQFF. The chain employs TRBV18 and TRBJ2-1, with D perhaps TRBD2 (6 bases). Per the germline V gene, CDR1 is KGHSH and CDR2 is LQKENI. The CDR3 consists of 14 residues. V lost 1 base, J lost 9 bases, and 13 bases lay in between. Filled out from reference TRBV18 and TRBJ2-1, the complete variable domain reads NAGVMQNPRHLVRRRGQEARLRCSPMKGHSHVYWYRQLPEEGLKFMVYLQKENIIDESGMPKERFSAEFPKEGPSILRIQQVVRGDSAAYFCASSPRRDGGEQFFGPGTRLTVL.

The V gene is TRBV21-1, the J gene TRBJ1-1. TRBV21-1 is assigned pseudogene status. The CDR3 sequence is 16 residues long. The DNA of the CDR3 is TGTGCCAGCAGCAATTCCAGGAGCGGTGTCGGCACTGAAGCTTTCTTT. This sequence encodes CASSNSRSGVGTEAFF.

This rearrangement joins TRBV14 to TRBJ1-4; 10 bases match TRBD1. There are 16 residues in the CDR3. The V and J ends lost 1 base and 5 bases, in that order; junction bases with no gene match: 4. CDR1 and CDR2 from the germline V gene are SGHDN and FVKESK. Written as DNA, the CDR3 is TGTGCCAGCAGCCAAGTACGGGGACAGGGGAATGAAAAACTGTTTTTT. It is translated as CASSQVRGQGNEKLFF. Based on the CDR3 plus reference TRBV14 and TRBJ1-4, the full variable domain is EAGVTQFPSHSVIEKGQTVTLRCDPISGHDNLYWYRRVMGKEIKFLLHFVKESKQDESGMPNNRFLAERTGGTYSTLKVQPAELEDSGVYFCASSQVRGQGNEKLFFGSGTQLSVL.

The V call is TRBV2, the J call TRBJ1-6, with TRBD1 matching 8 bases. V lost 5 bases and J lost 8; bases outside the gene matches: 8. The length of the CDR3 is 15 residues. Germline loops: CDR1 SNHLY, CDR2 FYNNEI. The CDR3 DNA reads as TGTGCCAGCAGTTTGACAGGGGCGCGGGATTCACCCCTCCACTTT. Translated: CASSLTGARDSPLHF.

There are a few counts of this clone. The chain joins TRBV10-3 to TRBJ2-2; TRBD2 matches at 15 bases. CDR3 length equals 17 residues. CDR1 is ENHRY, CDR2 SYGVKD, per germline. The junction had 10 bases not matched to a gene; V was cut back by 10 bases and J by 4 bases. The CDR3 DNA sequence: TGTGCCACCGGCGGGGGACTAGCGGGAGGTTTCACCGGGGAGCTGTTTTTT. This translates into CATGGGLAGGFTGELFF.

This chain joins TRBV15 and TRBJ2-3; 9 positions agree with TRBD1. The CDR3 is made up of 15 amino acids. Losses at the gene ends were 6 bases for V and 4 bases for J; bases not matched to a gene: 8. Germline V gene sequence: CDR1 LNHNV, CDR2 YYDKDF (reference sequence). Here the CDR3 DNA reads TGTGCCACCAGGGGAGGGGACAGGGCGCCAGATACGCAGTATTTT. This sequence encodes CATRGGDRAPDTQYF.

This chain joins TRBV5-1 and TRBJ2-3, with D tentatively TRBD1 (6 bases). With 2 bases removed from V and 4 bases from J, the gap between germline ends came to 14 bases. From germline, CDR1 is SGHRS and CDR2 YFSETQ. This CDR3 is built from 15 residues. CDR3 sequence (DNA): TGCGCCAGCAGCTTTGGGAATAAGGGGGCAGATACGCAGTATTTT. Its translation: CASSFGNKGADTQYF.

The chain links TRBV28 to TRBJ1-1; 11 nucleotides agree with TRBD1. V lost 6 bases to trimming and J lost 4 bases; unmatched junction nucleotides: 4. CDR1 is MDHEN and CDR2 is SYDVKM in the germline V gene. The CDR3 has 14 residues. CDR3 DNA: TGTGCCAGCAGGGGACAGGGGGGCGGCACTGAAGCTTTCTTT. This sequence encodes CASRGQGGGTEAFF. The full variable domain, its missing parts supplied by reference TRBV28 and TRBJ1-1, is DVKVTQSSRYLVKRTGEKVFLECVQDMDHENMFWYRQDPGLGLRLIYFSYDVKMKEKGDIPEGYSVSREKKERFSLILESASTNQTSMYLCASRGQGGGTEAFFGQGTRLTVV.